The entry below describes one TCR beta chain. Its antigen is undetermined. This entry is derived from a study of OX40 agonist ivuxolimab in advanced cancers. The wider study: Patients' therapy was ivuxolimab, an antibody that acts as an agonist of OX40 (CD134). A diagnosis of hepatocellular carcinoma, melanoma, renal cell or head and neck cancer was present in dose-escalation patients. The study's findings and limits: Both CD4+ and CD8+ T cell populations in blood had undergone clonal expansion by week 6 at 0.1 to 3.0 mg/kg.

With V trimmed by 2 bases and J by 0 bases, 4 bases remained unmatched. The CDR3 covers 15 residues. CDR1 is SQVTM, CDR2 ANQGSEA, per germline. Sequencing used immunoSEQ multiplex PCR; TCRdb keeps in-frame clones, though not all of them. Here the sample spans some 85,000 clones, about 88% being singletons. The clonotype was recovered from an adult with an advanced solid tumor such as melanoma, head and neck, liver or kidney cancer. The sequencing here drew on CD4+ or CD8+ T cells sorted from blood, taken in a trial of the OX40 agonist ivuxolimab. The genes are TRBV29-1 and TRBJ2-1, with TRBD1 matching over 7 bases. The DNA of the CDR3 is TGCAGCGTTGAAAAGGGACAGAGCTCCTACAATGAGCAGTTCTTC. Its protein is CSVEKGQSSYNEQFF.